The 21 T cell receptor beta chains given below trace back to one sample, sequenced in a study of blood T cell repertoires in COVID-19. The method was immunoSEQ multiplex PCR; TCRdb's version includes in-frame clones alone and lacks a portion of them. The sample has tens of thousands of clones, around three quarters seen once. Sequences were obtained from peripheral blood. The receptors were sampled from a woman older than 75 with acute or convalescent COVID-19.

This clone was counted once. The gene calls are TRBV12-2 and TRBJ2-1; the table's D call TRBD2 went unverified against the DNA. TRBV12-2 is a pseudogene segment. The CDR3 loop spans 18 amino acids. The CDR3 reads CASRLRTSGRTSYNEQFF. In DNA, the CDR3 is TGTGCAAGTCGCTTAAGGACTAGCGGGAGAACCTCCTACAATGAGCAGTTCTTC.

The chain couples TRBV7-2 to TRBJ2-1, with D tentatively TRBD2 (6 bases). The CDR3 length is 17 residues. V lost 0 bases to trimming and J lost 5 bases, with 17 bases between them. Germline V lookup: CDR1 SGHTA, CDR2 FQGNSA. In nucleotides, the CDR3 is TGTGCCAGCAGCTTAGCCCCCCTAGCGAAGGGAAACAATGAGCAGTTCTTC. Translated, it gives CASSLAPLAKGNNEQFF. Drawing the rest from reference TRBV7-2 and TRBJ2-1, the complete variable domain is GAGVSQSPSNKVTEKGKDVELRCDPISGHTALYWYRQSLGQGLEFLIYFQGNSAPDKSGLPSDRFSAERTGGSVSTLTIQRTQQEDSAVYLCASSLAPLAKGNNEQFFGPGTRLTVL.

The chain links TRBV7-9 to TRBJ2-4, with 8 bases identical to TRBD2. With 2 bases clipped from V and 6 bases from J, the junction kept 0 bases outside the gene matches. Germline CDR1 reads SEHNR; CDR2 reads FQNEAQ (reference sequence). The CDR3 is 13 amino acids. CDR3 sequence: CASSLRGGNIQYF. DNA for the CDR3: TGTGCCAGCAGCTTACGGGGGGGAAACATTCAGTACTTC.

The chain uses TRBV25-1 and TRBJ1-2; D remains unclear. CDR3 length equals 13 residues. Germline V CDR1 and CDR2: MGHDK, SYGVNS. With 4 bases removed from V and 5 bases from J, the gap between germline ends came to 11 bases. The CDR3 sequence is CASSGMTGYGYTF. Here the CDR3 DNA reads TGTGCCAGCAGTGGGATGACTGGATATGGCTACACCTTC.

This chain connects TRBV7-3 to TRBJ2-3, with 13 positions matching TRBD2. This CDR3 is built from 16 residues. CDR1 is SGHTA, CDR2 FQGTGA, per germline. The V and J ends lost 5 bases and 4 bases, in that order; junction bases with no gene match: 6. The CDR3 spells CASSLRTSGSPDTQYF. The DNA of the CDR3 is TGTGCCAGCAGCCTACGGACTAGCGGGAGCCCAGATACGCAGTATTTT. The variable domain in full, completed from reference TRBV7-3 and TRBJ2-3, reads GAGVSQTPSNKVTEKGKYVELRCDPISGHTALYWYRQSLGQGPEFLIYFQGTGAADDSGLPNDRFFAVRPEGSVSTLKIQRTERGDSAVYLCASSLRTSGSPDTQYFGPGTRLTVL.

This rearrangement joins TRBV4-3 to TRBJ2-7, with a tentative D call TRBD2 (5 bases). The V end was cut by 0 bases, the J end by 3 bases, with 12 bases between. The CDR3 loop spans 15 amino acids. Germline V gene data show CDR1 as LGHNA and CDR2 as YSLEER. In DNA, the CDR3 is TGCGCCAGCAGCCAAGAGTCTAGCTCCGACTACGAGCAGTACTTC. Encoded protein: CASSQESSSDYEQYF.

V is TRBV10-2 and J is TRBJ2-7, with 9 bases that match TRBD1. The germline gives CDR1 WSHSY, CDR2 SAAADI. This CDR3 contains 15 residues. J was trimmed by 0 bases and V by 4 bases; bases with no gene match: 4. The CDR3 region has the DNA TGCGCCAGCAGTGTGGGGACAGGGTCCTCCTACGAGCAGTACTTC. Amino acids: CASSVGTGSSYEQYF.

In its sample, this clone was seen a few times. V gene TRBV19 combines with J gene TRBJ2-1; D remains unclear. Germline-derived CDR1 and CDR2 are LNHDA and SQIVND (reference sequence). V gave up 0 bases and J gave up 2 bases, with 8 bases separating them. This CDR3 region has 15 residues. The CDR3: CASSIDFLAYNEQFF. The CDR3 nucleotides read TGTGCCAGTAGTATAGATTTTTTAGCCTACAATGAGCAGTTCTTC.

The chain's CDR3 is CASSKGQGLYEQYF. CDR3 sequence (DNA): TGTGCCAGCAGCAAGGGACAGGGATTGTACGAGCAGTACTTC. The V gene is TRBV5-8, the J gene TRBJ2-7; 9 bases line up with TRBD1. This CDR3 contains 14 residues. Germline-derived CDR1 and CDR2 are SGHTS and YDEGEE. The ends lost 4 bases at V and 4 bases at J; junction bases unmatched: 6.

The rearrangement links TRBV6-5 to TRBJ1-1; D not certain. The CDR3 has 13 residues. V was clipped by 7 bases and J by 4 bases, with 13 bases between them. Germline V gives CDR1 MNHEY, CDR2 SVGAGI. CDR3 nucleotides: TGTGCCAGCAAATCCTCAGGAAGCACTGAAGCTTTCTTT. It specifies CASKSSGSTEAFF.

CDR3 in amino acids: CASSLKGREGGSYNEQFF. CDR3 bases: TGTGCCAGCAGCTTAAAGGGTCGAGAGGGCGGGAGTTACAATGAGCAGTTCTTC. V is TRBV7-9 and J is TRBJ2-1; the match to TRBD2 covers 7 bases. The germline V gene has CDR1 SEHNR and CDR2 FQNEAQ (reference sequence). The CDR3 totals 18 residues. V lost 2 bases, J lost 4 bases, and 14 bases stayed unmatched.

This sequence joins TRBV6-2 or TRBV6-3 and TRBJ2-3, with D perhaps TRBD2 (6 bases). V lost 6 bases and J lost 7, with 11 bases in between. Germline-derived CDR1 and CDR2 are MNHEY and SVGEGT. This CDR3 has 12 amino acids. This CDR3 is CASSRDSHTQYF. The CDR3, as DNA: TGTGCCAGCAGCCGGGACTCCCATACGCAGTATTTT.

V and J are TRBV10-3 and TRBJ2-1; 7 bases map to TRBD2. Germline CDR1 is ENHRY and CDR2 is SYGVKD. Trimming removed 0 bases from V and 2 bases from J; junction bases left unmatched: 7. The CDR3 sequence is 17 residues long. CDR3 protein: CAISESTGGGAYNEQFF. The CDR3 DNA reads TGTGCCATCAGTGAGTCGACGGGCGGGGGAGCCTACAATGAGCAGTTCTTC.

This clone was picked up one time. CDR3 residues: CASSLSGKSPYNEQFF. The CDR3 coding sequence is TGTGCCAGCAGCCTGAGCGGGAAAAGCCCCTACAATGAGCAGTTCTTC. This rearrangement joins TRBV6-2 or TRBV6-3 to TRBJ2-1; 7 bases agree with TRBD2. The CDR3 sequence is 16 residues long. V trimming: 6 bases; J trimming: 2 bases; junction bases outside the gene matches: 10. Germline loops: CDR1 MNHEY, CDR2 SVGEGT.

J is TRBJ1-1 and V is TRBV14; D remains ambiguous. This CDR3 has 14 amino acids. V shed 0 bases and J shed 5 bases, with 10 bases lying between them. In germline, CDR1 is SGHDN, CDR2 FVKESK. CDR3 in amino acids: CASSQDLGGTEAFF. In DNA, the CDR3 is TGTGCCAGCAGCCAAGATCTCGGAGGAACTGAAGCTTTCTTT. The full variable domain, completed using reference TRBV14 and TRBJ1-1, is EAGVTQFPSHSVIEKGQTVTLRCDPISGHDNLYWYRRVMGKEIKFLLHFVKESKQDESGMPNNRFLAERTGGTYSTLKVQPAELEDSGVYFCASSQDLGGTEAFFGQGTRLTVV.

This chain links TRBV29-1 with TRBJ2-7; 8 positions agree with TRBD1. Germline CDR1 is SQVTM and CDR2 is ANQGSEA. V lost 7 bases, J lost 1 base, and 9 bases stayed unmatched. This CDR3 is 14 amino acids long. The CDR3 reads CSAGMGQASYEQYF. The CDR3 DNA reads as TGCAGCGCCGGCATGGGACAGGCGTCCTACGAGCAGTACTTC.

The gene calls are TRBV23-1 and TRBJ2-2; TRBD1 might be the D (5 bases). TRBV23-1 is recorded as an ORF, its role being uncertain. Between the trimmed V and J ends, which lost 6 bases and 0 bases, there was a span of 11 bases. This CDR3 comprises 15 residues. The CDR3 reads CASSLRTSNTGELFF. The CDR3 coding sequence is TGCGCCAGCAGCCTAAGGACATCGAACACCGGGGAGCTGTTTTTT.

The J gene is TRBJ2-7, the V gene TRBV3-1 (or the pseudogene TRBV3-2); 8 bases are a match to TRBD2. V lost 1 base, J lost 6 bases, and 5 bases stayed unmatched. Germline CDR1 and CDR2: LGHDT and YNNKEL (reference sequence). The CDR3 sequence is 14 residues long. CDR3 nucleotides: TGTGCCAGCAGCCAAGGGACTAGCAGCCTCGAGCAGTACTTC. This gives the protein CASSQGTSSLEQYF.

The chain employs TRBV3-1 (or the pseudogene TRBV3-2) and TRBJ1-2; TRBD1 might be the D (6 bases). V shed 2 bases and J shed 5 bases, with 15 bases lying between them. Germline-derived CDR1 and CDR2 are LGHDT and YNNKEL (reference sequence). The CDR3 length is 15 residues. The chain's CDR3 is CASSQSAGQNYGYTF. In DNA form, the CDR3 reads TGTGCCAGCAGCCAAAGCGCCGGACAGAATTATGGCTACACCTTC.

The CDR3 is CASSYTRGYEQYF. In nucleotides, the CDR3 is TGTGCCAGCAGTTACACGAGGGGGTACGAGCAGTACTTC. This chain uses TRBV6-6 with TRBJ2-7; the D gene is possibly TRBD1 (6 bases). Germline values: CDR1 MNHNY, CDR2 SVGAGI (reference sequence). CDR3 length equals 13 residues. V shed 2 bases and J shed 4 bases, with 9 bases lying between them.

V and J are TRBV5-1 and TRBJ2-2; D possibly corresponds to TRBD1 (5 bases). Trimming pared 0 bases from V and 8 bases from J, leaving 11 bases between. Germline loops: CDR1 SGHRS, CDR2 YFSETQ. CDR3 length: 14 residues. The CDR3 protein is CASSLGGASGELFF. CDR3 nucleotide sequence: TGCGCCAGCAGCTTGGGGGGCGCGTCGGGGGAGCTGTTTTTT. Together with reference TRBV5-1 and TRBJ2-2, the CDR3 gives the full variable domain: KAGVTQTPRYLIKTRGQQVTLSCSPISGHRSVSWYQQTPGQGLQFLFEYFSETQRNKGNFPGRFSGRQFSNSRSEMNVSTLELGDSALYLCASSLGGASGELFFGEGSRLTVL.